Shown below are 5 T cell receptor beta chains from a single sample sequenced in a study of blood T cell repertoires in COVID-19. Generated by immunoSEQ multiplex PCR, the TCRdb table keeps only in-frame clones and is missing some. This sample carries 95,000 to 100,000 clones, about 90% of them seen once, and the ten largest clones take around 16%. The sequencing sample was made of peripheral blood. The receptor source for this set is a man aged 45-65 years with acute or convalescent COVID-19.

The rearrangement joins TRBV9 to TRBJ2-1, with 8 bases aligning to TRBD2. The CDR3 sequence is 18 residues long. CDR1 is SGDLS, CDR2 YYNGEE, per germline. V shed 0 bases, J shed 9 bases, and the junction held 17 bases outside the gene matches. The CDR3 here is CASSVGPLTSGGPVEQFF. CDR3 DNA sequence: TGTGCCAGCAGCGTAGGCCCCCTTACCTCGGGGGGGCCGGTTGAGCAGTTCTTC.

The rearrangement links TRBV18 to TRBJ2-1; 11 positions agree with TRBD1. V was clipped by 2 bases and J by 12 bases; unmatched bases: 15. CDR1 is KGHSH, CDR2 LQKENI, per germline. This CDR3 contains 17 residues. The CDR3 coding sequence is TGTGCCAGCTCACCAGAATCCGGGACAGGGGGTAATAGGAGGCAGTTCTTC. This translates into CASSPESGTGGNRRQFF.

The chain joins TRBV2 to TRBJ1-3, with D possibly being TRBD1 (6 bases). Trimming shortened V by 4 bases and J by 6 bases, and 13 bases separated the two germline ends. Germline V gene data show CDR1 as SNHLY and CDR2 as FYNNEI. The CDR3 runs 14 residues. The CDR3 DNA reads TGTGCCAGCAGTGGGGAGCCAGGGGTAAACACCATATATTTT. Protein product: CASSGEPGVNTIYF.

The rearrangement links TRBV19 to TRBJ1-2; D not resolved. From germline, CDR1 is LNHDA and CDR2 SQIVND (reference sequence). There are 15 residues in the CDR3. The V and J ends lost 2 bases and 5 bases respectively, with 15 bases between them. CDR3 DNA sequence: TGTGCCAGTAGTATAAGCGGCGGCGGCGGGTATGGCTACACCTTC. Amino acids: CASSISGGGGYGYTF.

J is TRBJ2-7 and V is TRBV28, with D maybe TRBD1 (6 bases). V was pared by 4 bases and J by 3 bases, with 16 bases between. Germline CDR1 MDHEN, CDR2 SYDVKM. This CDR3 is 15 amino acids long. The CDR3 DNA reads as TGTGCCAGCAGTTCTGCCGGGACACTGGTCTACGAGCAGTACTTC. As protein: CASSSAGTLVYEQYF.